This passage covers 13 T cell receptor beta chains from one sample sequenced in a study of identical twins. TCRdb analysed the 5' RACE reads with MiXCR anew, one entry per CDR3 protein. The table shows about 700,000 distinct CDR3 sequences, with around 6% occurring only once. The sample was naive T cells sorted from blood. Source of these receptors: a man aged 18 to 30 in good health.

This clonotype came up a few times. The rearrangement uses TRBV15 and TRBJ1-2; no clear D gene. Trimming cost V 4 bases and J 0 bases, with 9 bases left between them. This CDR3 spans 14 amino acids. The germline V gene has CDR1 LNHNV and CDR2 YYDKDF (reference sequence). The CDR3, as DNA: TGTGCCACCAGCATGACCGGAGCTAACTATGGCTACACCTTC. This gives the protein CATSMTGANYGYTF.

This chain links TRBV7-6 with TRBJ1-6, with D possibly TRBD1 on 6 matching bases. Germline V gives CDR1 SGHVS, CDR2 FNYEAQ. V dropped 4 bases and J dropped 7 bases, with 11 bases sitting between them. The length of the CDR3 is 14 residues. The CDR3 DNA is TGTGCCAGCAGCTCGGACAGCCCGAATTCACCCCTCCACTTT. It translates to CASSSDSPNSPLHF.

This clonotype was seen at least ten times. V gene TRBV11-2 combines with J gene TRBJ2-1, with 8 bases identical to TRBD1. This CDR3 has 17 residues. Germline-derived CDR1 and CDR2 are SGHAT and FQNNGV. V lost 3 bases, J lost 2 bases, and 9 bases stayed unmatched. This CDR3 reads CASSFTSGTGTYNEQFF. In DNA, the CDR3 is TGTGCCAGCAGCTTCACTTCCGGGACAGGAACCTACAATGAGCAGTTCTTC. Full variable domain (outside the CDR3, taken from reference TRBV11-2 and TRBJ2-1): EAGVAQSPRYKIIEKRQSVAFWCNPISGHATLYWYQQILGQGPKLLIQFQNNGVVDDSQLPKDRFSAERLKGVDSTLKIQPAKLEDSAVYLCASSFTSGTGTYNEQFFGPGTRLTVL.

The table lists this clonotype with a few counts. CDR3 protein: CATSRLPEGFAKNIQYF. DNA of the CDR3: TGTGCCACCAGCAGACTACCCGAGGGATTCGCCAAAAACATTCAGTACTTC. This chain connects TRBV15 to TRBJ2-4; the D gene is possibly TRBD2 (5 bases). V lost 2 bases and J 1 base, leaving 15 bases between the germline ends. The CDR3 is 17 residues long. Germline V lookup: CDR1 LNHNV, CDR2 YYDKDF (reference sequence).

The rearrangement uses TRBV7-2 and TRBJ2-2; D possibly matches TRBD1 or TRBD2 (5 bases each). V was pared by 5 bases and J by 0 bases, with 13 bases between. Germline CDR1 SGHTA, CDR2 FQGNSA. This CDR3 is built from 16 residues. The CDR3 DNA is TGTGCCAGCAGCATGGGACCGCGATCGAACACCGGGGAGCTGTTTTTT. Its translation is CASSMGPRSNTGELFF.

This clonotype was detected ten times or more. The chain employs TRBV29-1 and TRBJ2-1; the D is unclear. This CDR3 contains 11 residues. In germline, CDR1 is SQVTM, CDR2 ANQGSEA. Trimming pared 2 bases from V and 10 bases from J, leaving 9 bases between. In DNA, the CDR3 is TGCAGCGTTGAACCCAACTTGGAGCAGTTCTTC. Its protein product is CSVEPNLEQFF.

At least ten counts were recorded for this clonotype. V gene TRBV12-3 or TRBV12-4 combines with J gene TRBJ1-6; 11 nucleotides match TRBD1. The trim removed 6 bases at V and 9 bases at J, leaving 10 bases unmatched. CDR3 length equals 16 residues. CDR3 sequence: CASSLQAGQGGSPLHF. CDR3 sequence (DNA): TGTGCCAGCAGCCTTCAGGCGGGACAGGGGGGTTCACCCCTCCACTTT.

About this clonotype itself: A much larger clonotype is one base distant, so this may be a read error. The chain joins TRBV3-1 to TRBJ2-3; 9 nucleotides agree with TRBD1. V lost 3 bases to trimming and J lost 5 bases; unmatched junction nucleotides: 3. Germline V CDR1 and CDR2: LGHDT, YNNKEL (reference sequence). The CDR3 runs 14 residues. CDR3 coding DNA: TGTGCCAGCAGCCAGGGGACAGGGAAAGATACGCAGTATTTT. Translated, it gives CASSQGTGKDTQYF.

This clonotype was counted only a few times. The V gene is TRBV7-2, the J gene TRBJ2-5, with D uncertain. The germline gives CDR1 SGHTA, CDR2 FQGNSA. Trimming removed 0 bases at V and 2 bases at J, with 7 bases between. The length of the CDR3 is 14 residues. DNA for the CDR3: TGTGCCAGCAGCTTAGCTGACCTTCAAGAGACCCAGTACTTC. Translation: CASSLADLQETQYF.

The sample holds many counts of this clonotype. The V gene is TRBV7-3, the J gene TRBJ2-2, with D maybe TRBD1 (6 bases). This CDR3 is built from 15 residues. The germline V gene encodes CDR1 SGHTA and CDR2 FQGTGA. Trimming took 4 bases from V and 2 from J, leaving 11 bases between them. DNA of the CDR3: TGTGCCAGCAGCTCCCGGACAGCCAACACCGGGGAGCTGTTTTTT. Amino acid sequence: CASSSRTANTGELFF.

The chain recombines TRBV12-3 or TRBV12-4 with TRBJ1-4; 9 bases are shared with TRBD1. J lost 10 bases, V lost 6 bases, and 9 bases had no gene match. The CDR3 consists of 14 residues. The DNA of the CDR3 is TGTGCCAGCAGCCCGGACAGGGGATCAGCAAAACTGTTTTTT. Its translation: CASSPDRGSAKLFF.

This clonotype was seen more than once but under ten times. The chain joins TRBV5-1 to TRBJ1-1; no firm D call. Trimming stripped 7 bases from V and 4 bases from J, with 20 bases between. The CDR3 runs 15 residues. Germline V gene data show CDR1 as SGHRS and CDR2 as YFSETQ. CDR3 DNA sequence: TGCGCCAGCTCCCTCGGACCGACGGACGGCACTGAAGCTTTCTTT. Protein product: CASSLGPTDGTEAFF.

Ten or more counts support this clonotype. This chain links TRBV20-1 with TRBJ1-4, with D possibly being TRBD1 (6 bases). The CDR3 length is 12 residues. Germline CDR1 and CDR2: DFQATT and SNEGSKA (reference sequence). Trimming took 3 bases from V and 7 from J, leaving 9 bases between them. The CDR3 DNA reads TGCAGTGCTAGGCCAGGGGTTGAAAAACTGTTTTTT. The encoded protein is CSARPGVEKLFF.